These 17 T cell receptor beta chains share one sample of origin, sequenced in a study of technical replicates of blood from a handful of donors. Only in-frame clones appear in the TCRdb table, and some are missing; sequencing was by immunoSEQ multiplex PCR. The data hold 65,000 to 90,000 clones, with 93% observed a single time. The sequenced sample consisted of T cells isolated from PBMCs. The receptors were sampled from a human donor in good health.

This chain connects TRBV30 to TRBJ1-3, with D possibly TRBD1 on 5 matching bases. Between the trimmed V and J ends, which lost 3 bases and 0 bases, there was a span of 6 bases. Germline V gene sequence: CDR1 GTSNPN, CDR2 SVGIG (reference sequence). The CDR3 is made up of 13 amino acids. The CDR3 loop is CAWRGLSGNTIYF. The CDR3, as DNA: TGTGCCTGGAGGGGGCTCTCTGGAAACACCATATATTTT.

The rearrangement links TRBV9 to TRBJ2-1, with 9 nucleotides matching TRBD2. Germline lookup yields CDR1 SGDLS and CDR2 YYNGEE. The CDR3 has 16 residues. V was pared by 0 bases and J by 1 base, with 2 bases of the junction left unmatched. CDR3 protein: CASSVVAGGSYNEQFF. As DNA, the CDR3 is TGTGCCAGCAGCGTAGTGGCGGGAGGGTCCTACAATGAGCAGTTCTTC.

J is TRBJ2-7 and V is TRBV10-3; 8 bases agree with TRBD1. J was trimmed by 4 bases and V by 4 bases; bases with no gene match: 3. CDR1 is ENHRY and CDR2 is SYGVKD in the germline V gene. This CDR3 comprises 13 residues. The CDR3 reads CAISGGQGYEQYF. In DNA form, the CDR3 reads TGTGCCATCAGTGGAGGACAGGGATACGAGCAGTACTTC.

The chain links TRBV5-6 to TRBJ1-2, with 9 bases lining up with TRBD1. Germline CDR1 is SGHDT and CDR2 is YYEEEE. This CDR3 has 15 amino acids. J lost 4 bases, V lost 0 bases, and 4 bases had no gene match. The CDR3 reads CASSLGTGVTYGYTF. CDR3 in DNA: TGTGCCAGCAGCTTGGGGACAGGGGTTACCTATGGCTACACCTTC.

The V and J genes are TRBV11-3 and TRBJ2-1; 7 nucleotides agree with TRBD1. The germline V gene has CDR1 SGHNT and CDR2 YENEEA. Trimming cost V 5 bases and J 9 bases; bases outside gene matches: 7. CDR3 size: 13 residues. The CDR3 loop is CASSRQGWGEQFF. In DNA form, the CDR3 reads TGTGCCAGCAGCCGACAGGGTTGGGGTGAGCAGTTCTTC.

The rearrangement uses TRBV6-5 and TRBJ1-2; D is ambiguous. CDR1 is MNHEY and CDR2 is SVGAGI in the germline V gene. Trimming removed 1 base from V and 4 bases from J, with 10 bases in between. This CDR3 has 14 amino acids. The DNA of the CDR3 is TGTGCCAGCAGTTACTTCCGGGAGTCCTATGGCTACACCTTC. Protein sequence: CASSYFRESYGYTF.

This CDR3 reads CASSQSGDRGQATYEQYF. The CDR3 DNA follows: TGCGCCAGCAGTCAATCGGGGGATCGAGGACAGGCGACCTACGAGCAGTACTTC. This chain connects TRBV23-1 to TRBJ2-7, with 7 nucleotides matching TRBD1. TRBV23-1 carries the ORF label, with uncertain function. The CDR3 sequence is 18 residues long. V lost 0 bases to trimming and J lost 2 bases; unmatched junction nucleotides: 13.

V and J are TRBV5-6 and TRBJ1-5; 7 nucleotides line up with TRBD1. V lost 1 base to trimming and J lost 0 bases; unmatched junction nucleotides: 10. The CDR3 is 18 residues long. Germline V gives CDR1 SGHDT, CDR2 YYEEEE. This chain's CDR3 is CASSLLRDRAYSNQPQHF. The CDR3, as DNA: TGTGCCAGCAGCTTGTTAAGAGACAGGGCATATAGCAATCAGCCCCAGCATTTT.

Comment on this clone: The limits of the CDR3 on the DNA are not certain, so only TCRdb's listed CDR3 is given. The chain recombines TRBV19 with TRBJ2-7; whether TRBD1, the table's D call, matches the DNA was not checked. Including both end residues, the CDR3 is 15 amino acids long. Germline V lookup: CDR1 LNHDA, CDR2 SQIVND (reference sequence). The CDR3 protein is CASSIFGPGGYEQYF.

V is TRBV11-3 and J is TRBJ1-6; no clear D. The CDR3 runs to 15 residues. CDR1 is SGHNT and CDR2 is YENEEA in the germline V gene. Between the trimmed V and J ends, which lost 5 bases and 5 bases, there was a span of 13 bases. CDR3 coding DNA: TGTGCCAGCAGCGCATGGACGGGAGATAATTCACCCCTCCACTTT. Protein sequence: CASSAWTGDNSPLHF.

The chain recombines TRBV7-6 with TRBJ2-1, with 9 bases that match TRBD1. With 6 bases clipped from V and 1 base from J, the junction kept 13 bases outside the gene matches. Germline CDR1 and CDR2: SGHVS and FNYEAQ. The CDR3 runs to 18 residues. The CDR3 nucleotides read TGTGCCAGCAGTCGTACCGGGACAGGGTCATTGTCCTACAATGAGCAGTTCTTC. This encodes CASSRTGTGSLSYNEQFF. The full variable domain, in which reference TRBV7-6 and TRBJ2-1 provide the parts outside the CDR3, is GAGVSQSPRYKVTKRGQDVALRCDPISGHVSLYWYRQALGQGPEFLTYFNYEAQQDKSGLPNDRFSAERPEGSISTLTIQRTEQRDSAMYRCASSRTGTGSLSYNEQFFGPGTRLTVL.

Written as DNA, the CDR3 is TGTGCCAGCAGCTTGGAGCTAGCGGGAGCATCTCCGCTCGAGCAGTACTTC. Translation gives CASSLELAGASPLEQYF. The chain carries TRBV5-6 and TRBJ2-7, with 10 bases identical to TRBD2. Germline V gives CDR1 SGHDT, CDR2 YYEEEE. The CDR3 loop spans 17 amino acids. V lost 0 bases and J lost 6; bases outside the gene matches: 12.

V and J are TRBV7-9 and TRBJ1-5; no clear D. V lost 8 bases and J 4 bases, leaving 9 bases between the germline ends. This CDR3 is 12 amino acids long. Per germline, CDR1 SEHNR and CDR2 FQNEAQ (reference sequence). Written as DNA, the CDR3 is TGTGCCAGCCTGACCGGGAATCAGCCCCAGCATTTT. It codes for CASLTGNQPQHF.

The V gene is TRBV27, the J gene TRBJ1-4, with D perhaps matching TRBD1 (5 bases). The CDR3 has 13 residues. The V gene's germline CDR1 is MNHEY and CDR2 SMNVEV (reference sequence). Trimming took off 4 bases at V and 7 bases at J, with 10 bases between the two ends. CDR3 sequence reads: CASSWGRTEKLFF. The DNA of the CDR3 is TGTGCCAGCAGTTGGGGGAGGACTGAAAAACTGTTTTTT.

V usage is TRBV25-1 and J usage is TRBJ2-1; 8 bases are a match to TRBD2. The CDR3 spans 17 residues. Germline loops: CDR1 MGHDK, CDR2 SYGVNS. J was trimmed by 3 bases and V by 2 bases; bases with no gene match: 9. CDR3 amino acids: CASSERRTSHDYNEQFF. The CDR3 DNA reads as TGTGCCAGCAGTGAACGCAGGACTAGCCACGACTACAATGAGCAGTTCTTC.

This clone was detected a few times. The CDR3 reads CASKASTGELFF. The CDR3 DNA reads as TGTGCCAGCAAGGCTAGCACCGGGGAGCTGTTTTTT. This chain connects TRBV2 to TRBJ2-2; D unclear. The CDR3 is made up of 12 amino acids. Trimming removed 7 bases from V and 4 bases from J, with 7 bases in between. Germline CDR1 SNHLY, CDR2 FYNNEI.

This sequence joins TRBV27 and TRBJ2-1, with D perhaps matching TRBD2 (5 bases). V lost 3 bases and J lost 1, with 10 bases in between. Germline V lookup: CDR1 MNHEY, CDR2 SMNVEV (reference sequence). CDR3 length equals 15 residues. CDR3: CASSFRGASYNEQFF. CDR3 nucleotides: TGTGCCAGCAGTTTTCGGGGTGCTTCCTACAATGAGCAGTTCTTC.